The present TCR beta chain was sequenced within a study of blood T cells in healthy people across ages. The germline CDR1 and CDR2 sequences are SGHTA and FQGTGA. The CDR3 is 13 residues long. Trimming at V came to 5 bases and at J to 9 bases, leaving 6 bases not matched to a gene. Sample-barcoded 5' priming and a J-beta primer mix drove a second PCR of roughly 7 to 11 cycles. A template-switch adaptor that had 12 random nucleotides put a tag on each cDNA molecule. TCRdb re-called the 5' RACE reads with MiXCR, one entry per CDR3 protein. The sample consists of 550,000 to 700,000 distinct CDR3 sequences, 25% to 30% of them appearing once.

Specimen: blood. V is TRBV7-3 and J is TRBJ2-1; 8 bases fit TRBD2. The TCR originated in a woman in her 70s in good health. The CDR3 nucleotides read TGTGCCAGCAGCGCGACTAGCGTGACTGAGCAGTTCTTC. Translating gives CASSATSVTEQFF.